What follows are 9 T cell receptor beta chains derived from one specimen sequenced in a study of regulatory T cells in long-lasting Graves disease. Both iRepertoire HTBI primers and Arm-PCR of CDR3 regions were used to build the TCR beta libraries. A single record per CDR3 protein comes from TCRdb applying MiXCR to the multiplex PCR reads. The table lists 400,000 to 500,000 distinct CDR3 sequences, around 15% of them singletons. Indicated time point: newly diagnosed GD, antithyroid drugs for less than 3 months. Isolated PBMC RNA provided the starting material for the TCR library. This sample was shared with a second study, whose subject was T cells in Graves' hyperthyroidism and ophthalmopathy.

Sequences were derived from peripheral blood mononuclear cells (PBMCs), sampled at new diagnosis, from a patient treated with antithyroid drugs. The receptors derive from a woman in her twenties or thirties with Graves disease.

The chain links TRBV5-1 to TRBJ2-7; TRBD2 is a possible D gene (6 bases). The V end lost 0 bases, the J end lost 2 bases, and 15 bases lay between the germline ends. The germline CDR1 and CDR2 sequences are SGHRS and YFSETQ. There are 16 residues in the CDR3. This CDR3 reads CASSLGRGAGTYEQYF. The CDR3 DNA reads as TGCGCCAGCAGCTTGGGGCGCGGGGCAGGGACCTACGAGCAGTACTTC.

This clonotype showed up just a few times. The rearrangement links TRBV27 to TRBJ1-5; the match to TRBD1 covers 8 bases. V dropped 6 bases and J dropped 6; count of bases not matched to a gene: 10. In germline, CDR1 is MNHEY, CDR2 SMNVEV (reference sequence). This CDR3 is built from 15 residues. The CDR3 region has the DNA TGTGCCAGCAGCCCGACAGGGGTAAACACTCAGCCCCAGCATTTT. Translating it yields CASSPTGVNTQPQHF.

This clonotype was picked up many times. The chain combines TRBV30 with TRBJ1-1; no reliable D call. The germline CDR1 and CDR2 sequences are GTSNPN and SVGIG (reference sequence). This CDR3 region has 12 residues. CDR3 loop: CAREAPDTEAFF. The CDR3 nucleotides read TGTGCTCGAGAGGCGCCGGACACTGAAGCTTTCTTT.

This clonotype was recorded many times. CDR3 loop: CASSRLSGTSTDTQYF. The DNA for the CDR3 is TGTGCCAGCAGCCGTCTTAGCGGGACCAGCACAGATACGCAGTATTTT. The V call is TRBV27, the J call TRBJ2-3; the match to TRBD2 covers 8 bases. Unmatched junction bases numbered 8, after V lost 6 bases and J lost 0 bases. The V gene's germline CDR1 is MNHEY and CDR2 SMNVEV (reference sequence). The CDR3 length is 16 residues.

V is TRBV28 and J is TRBJ2-1; the D gene is possibly TRBD1 (5 bases). Deletions cut 1 base from V and 10 bases from J, with 14 bases between. Germline V gene lookup returns CDR1 MDHEN and CDR2 SYDVKM. CDR3 length: 14 amino acids. This CDR3 reads CASSLFRVIGEQFF. CDR3 in DNA: TGTGCCAGCAGTTTATTCAGGGTCATTGGCGAGCAGTTCTTC. Together with reference TRBV28 and TRBJ2-1, the CDR3 gives the full variable domain: DVKVTQSSRYLVKRTGEKVFLECVQDMDHENMFWYRQDPGLGLRLIYFSYDVKMKEKGDIPEGYSVSREKKERFSLILESASTNQTSMYLCASSLFRVIGEQFFGPGTRLTVL.

This clonotype was detected a few times. CDR3 in DNA: TGTGCCACCGGGGGGGATTTGAGCAATCAGCCCCAGCATTTT. As protein: CATGGDLSNQPQHF. V is TRBV10-3 and J is TRBJ1-5; TRBD1 is a possible D gene (5 bases). The CDR3 totals 14 residues. The V and J ends lost 10 bases and 1 base respectively, with 14 bases between them. CDR1 and CDR2 from the germline V gene are ENHRY and SYGVKD.

This chain connects TRBV5-1 to TRBJ1-6, with D possibly matching TRBD1 (6 bases). Trimming took off 0 bases at V and 8 bases at J, with 12 bases between the two ends. Germline V gene lookup returns CDR1 SGHRS and CDR2 YFSETQ. CDR3 length equals 15 residues. The CDR3 protein is CASSLEGGEDSPLHF. CDR3 DNA sequence: TGCGCCAGCAGCTTGGAGGGGGGGGAAGATTCACCCCTCCACTTT.

In its sample, this clonotype was seen many times. V is TRBV7-6 and J is TRBJ1-1; D is uncertain. Trimming took 0 bases from V and 3 from J, leaving 20 bases between them. The CDR3 is made up of 18 amino acids. Germline V gives CDR1 SGHVS, CDR2 FNYEAQ. The CDR3 coding sequence is TGTGCCAGCAGCTTAGCTCGAGGGTTCCAGAGGAGGGACACTGAAGCTTTCTTT. Protein: CASSLARGFQRRDTEAFF.

The chain uses TRBV15 and TRBJ2-1; D possibly corresponds to TRBD2 (6 bases). The V end was cut by 3 bases, the J end by 10 bases, with 13 bases between. Germline V gene lookup returns CDR1 LNHNV and CDR2 YYDKDF (reference sequence). The CDR3 length is 13 residues. CDR3 DNA: TGTGCCACCAGCAGGGGGAATAGCGGAGAGCAGTTCTTC. Protein product: CATSRGNSGEQFF. The complete variable domain, with remaining parts taken from reference TRBV15 and TRBJ2-1, reads DAMVIQNPRYQVTQFGKPVTLSCSQTLNHNVMYWYQQKSSQAPKLLFHYYDKDFNNEADTPDNFQSRRPNTSFCFLDIRSPGLGDTAMYLCATSRGNSGEQFFGPGTRLTVL.